The sequence of this TCR beta chain was determined in a study of cytomegalovirus exposure and HLA in healthy donors. Across the whole study: A data release that came early held roughly 80 million unique TCRs from HLA-typed donors.

Healthy bone marrow donors made up the donors. The CDR3 has 13 amino acids. V dropped 2 bases and J dropped 2 bases, with 7 bases sitting between them. Germline CDR1 and CDR2: SGDLS and YYNGEE. Primers included in the PCR were 60 Vbeta and 13 Jbeta primers. As processed by the authors: The count from a later analysis was about 80 million unique TCR beta chains, 9 million to 12 million of them shared. Measured with immunoSEQ multiplex PCR; TCRdb has only the in-frame clones, and not every one. Clone size and V and J calls were adopted from that table, with D and trimming inferred from the DNA. The table shows some 150,000 clones, with around three quarters occurring only once.

This chain connects TRBV9 to TRBJ1-1; D gene uncertain. This clonotype was obtained from a woman between 55 and 75 years old in good health and CMV-seropositive. The sample taken for sequencing was PBMCs. CDR3 in DNA: TGTGCCAGCAGCGTTCAGGTTAACACTGAAGCTTTCTTT. Translation gives CASSVQVNTEAFF.